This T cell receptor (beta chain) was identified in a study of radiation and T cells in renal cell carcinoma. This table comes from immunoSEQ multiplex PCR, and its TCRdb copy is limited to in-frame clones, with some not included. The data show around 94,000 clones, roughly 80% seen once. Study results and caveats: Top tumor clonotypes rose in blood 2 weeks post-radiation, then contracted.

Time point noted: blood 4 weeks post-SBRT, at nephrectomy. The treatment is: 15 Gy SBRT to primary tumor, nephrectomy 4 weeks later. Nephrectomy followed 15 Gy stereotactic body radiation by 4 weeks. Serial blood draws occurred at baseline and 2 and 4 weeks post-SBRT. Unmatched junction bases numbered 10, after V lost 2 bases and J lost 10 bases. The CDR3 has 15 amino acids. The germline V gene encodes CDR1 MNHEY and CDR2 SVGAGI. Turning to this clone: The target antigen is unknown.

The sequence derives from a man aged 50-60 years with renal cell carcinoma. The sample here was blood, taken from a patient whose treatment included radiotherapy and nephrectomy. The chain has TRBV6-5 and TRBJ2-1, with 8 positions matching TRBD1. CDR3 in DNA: TGTGCCAGCAGTTACCCCAGGGGGCAAGGTTGGGAGCAGTTCTTC. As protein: CASSYPRGQGWEQFF.